Detailed here is one T cell receptor beta chain. These data originate in a study of blood T cell repertoires in COVID-19. Study at large: T cells, B-cell-depleted T cells, or PBMCs supplied cDNA or gDNA.

This CDR3 is 15 amino acids long. Trimming stripped 3 bases from V and 6 bases from J, with 15 bases between. The V gene's germline CDR1 is SGHTA and CDR2 FQGNSA. Some clones are missing from TCRdb's copy, which holds only in-frame ones; the method was immunoSEQ multiplex PCR. The sample has fewer than 200,000 clones, around 85% seen once; the top ten hold roughly 1.1%. The chain recombines TRBV7-2 with TRBJ2-1; possibly TRBD2 for D (5 bases). The sequencing input was peripheral blood. This sequence was found in a man aged 55 to 70 who had recovered from COVID-19. The CDR3 region has the DNA TGTGCCAGCAGCTTTGGTACGGGGAAACGCAATGAGCAGTTCTTC. It specifies CASSFGTGKRNEQFF.